The 27 T cell receptor beta chains given below trace back to one sample, sequenced in a study of control samples from healthy donors and cancer patients. The data were produced by immunoSEQ multiplex PCR, yet TCRdb's version contains in-frame clones alone and is incomplete. The sample holds 80,000 to 85,000 clones; more than 70% are singletons and the top ten take around 5.7%. The sample was blood. These receptors came from a woman aged 50 to 60 in good health.

This rearrangement joins TRBV27 to TRBJ1-1; no clear D. Germline values: CDR1 MNHEY, CDR2 SMNVEV (reference sequence). V shed 3 bases and J shed 4 bases, with 9 bases lying between them. This CDR3 has 13 residues. In DNA form, the CDR3 reads TGTGCCAGCAGTTTCAGAAGGTCCACTGAAGCTTTCTTT. Its translation is CASSFRRSTEAFF.

This rearrangement joins TRBV7-2 to TRBJ1-2, with 7 bases identical to TRBD1. Germline loops: CDR1 SGHTA, CDR2 FQGNSA. This CDR3 has 15 amino acids. Unmatched junction bases numbered 9, after V lost 4 bases and J lost 4 bases. CDR3 bases: TGTGCCAGCAGCTCAGGGGGTTCCTCACCCTATGGCTACACCTTC. Its translation: CASSSGGSSPYGYTF.

The chain joins TRBV7-9 to TRBJ1-6; D is ambiguous. The V gene lost 5 bases and the J gene lost 3 bases, with 11 bases spanning the gap. This CDR3 is built from 15 residues. In germline, CDR1 is SEHNR, CDR2 FQNEAQ (reference sequence). The CDR3 sequence: CASSDGLDYNSPLHF. The CDR3 DNA reads TGTGCCAGCAGCGACGGCCTTGACTATAATTCACCCCTCCACTTT.

J is TRBJ1-5 and V is TRBV24-1; D is undetermined. Germline V gene data show CDR1 as KGHDR and CDR2 as SFDVKD. Deletions cut 3 bases from V and 3 bases from J, with 5 bases between. The CDR3 has 13 residues. As DNA, the CDR3 is TGTGCCACCAGTGATATTACCAATCAGCCCCAGCATTTT. Its translation: CATSDITNQPQHF.

This chain uses TRBV9 with TRBJ2-1, with 7 bases that match TRBD1. CDR1 SGDLS and CDR2 YYNGEE come from the germline V gene. The CDR3 has 15 amino acids. V was clipped by 0 bases and J by 4 bases; unmatched bases: 4. This chain's CDR3 is CASSVAKDRYNEQFF. In DNA, the CDR3 is TGTGCCAGCAGCGTAGCTAAGGACAGGTACAATGAGCAGTTCTTC.

The chain has TRBV5-6 and TRBJ1-1, with 7 nucleotides matching TRBD1. The CDR3 covers 17 residues. Germline lookup yields CDR1 SGHDT and CDR2 YYEEEE. V gave up 1 base and J gave up 0 bases; unmatched junction bases: 9. As DNA, the CDR3 is TGTGCCAGCAGCTTGCGGAGTACCGGGACAGTGAACACTGAAGCTTTCTTT. It yields the protein CASSLRSTGTVNTEAFF.

The chain combines TRBV3-1 (or the pseudogene TRBV3-2) with TRBJ2-7, with D possibly TRBD2 on 5 matching bases. Trimming stripped 0 bases from V and 10 bases from J, with 10 bases between. The germline CDR1 and CDR2 sequences are LGHDT and YNNKEL (reference sequence). The CDR3 spans 12 residues. The CDR3 sequence: CASSQDVGDQYF. CDR3 nucleotides: TGTGCCAGCAGCCAAGATGTCGGGGATCAGTACTTC.

This clone was found once. The rearrangement uses TRBV11-2 and TRBJ2-7; possible D gene TRBD1, 5 bases. Germline V CDR1 and CDR2: SGHAT, FQNNGV. This CDR3 is built from 13 residues. Deletions cut 1 base from V and 5 bases from J, with 9 bases between. CDR3 nucleotide sequence: TGTGCCAGCAGCTTAGGCAGGGTTAACGAGCAGTACTTC. Its translation is CASSLGRVNEQYF.

J is TRBJ1-2 and V is TRBV7-9; TRBD1 matches at 9 bases. Germline V gives CDR1 SEHNR, CDR2 FQNEAQ (reference sequence). The CDR3 length is 14 residues. The V segment lost 5 bases and the J segment 12 bases; nucleotides outside the gene matches: 13. CDR3 loop: CASSHAGTGIKNTF. The CDR3 DNA sequence: TGTGCCAGCAGCCACGCCGGGACAGGGATTAAAAACACCTTC.

V is TRBV5-1 and J is TRBJ2-1, with D perhaps being TRBD1 or TRBD2 (5 bases each). Germline loops: CDR1 SGHRS, CDR2 YFSETQ. This CDR3 spans 16 amino acids. Between the trimmed V and J ends, which lost 4 bases and 5 bases, there was a span of 19 bases. CDR3 bases: TGCGCCAGCAGCCCGGATCAGGGAATGGGGGACAATGAGCAGTTCTTC. This sequence encodes CASSPDQGMGDNEQFF. Looking up the rest from reference TRBV5-1 and TRBJ2-1 gives the full variable domain: KAGVTQTPRYLIKTRGQQVTLSCSPISGHRSVSWYQQTPGQGLQFLFEYFSETQRNKGNFPGRFSGRQFSNSRSEMNVSTLELGDSALYLCASSPDQGMGDNEQFFGPGTRLTVL.

The J gene is TRBJ1-2, the V gene TRBV5-6; D possibly corresponds to TRBD1 (5 bases). Deletions cut 2 bases from V and 2 bases from J, with 13 bases between. This CDR3 is 15 amino acids long. Germline values: CDR1 SGHDT, CDR2 YYEEEE. CDR3 bases: TGTGCCAGCAGCTTTTGGGCAGGGAAAAACTATGGCTACACCTTC. Protein product: CASSFWAGKNYGYTF.

The chain employs TRBV6-1 and TRBJ1-1; D is ambiguous. Germline V gene lookup returns CDR1 MNHNS and CDR2 SASEGT. The length of the CDR3 is 13 residues. V lost 2 bases and J lost 1, with 5 bases in between. The CDR3 reads CASSEIWNTEAFF. CDR3 nucleotide sequence: TGTGCCAGCAGTGAAATCTGGAACACTGAAGCTTTCTTT.

The chain couples TRBV30 to TRBJ1-5; D call uncertain. The CDR3 runs 13 residues. Germline assignment: CDR1 GTSNPN and CDR2 SVGIG (reference sequence). Trimming took off 1 base at V and 9 bases at J, with 13 bases between the two ends. The CDR3 is CAWSGLLNGPQHF. CDR3 sequence (DNA): TGTGCCTGGAGTGGCCTCCTGAATGGGCCCCAGCATTTT.

V is TRBV5-1 and J is TRBJ2-2, with D perhaps matching TRBD2 (5 bases). This CDR3 is 15 amino acids long. Germline V lookup: CDR1 SGHRS, CDR2 YFSETQ. Trimming stripped 2 bases from V and 4 bases from J, with 12 bases between. The CDR3 coding sequence is TGCGCCAGCAGCTTTACCGGGGTTGGCACCGGGGAGCTGTTTTTT. Translation gives CASSFTGVGTGELFF.

The V gene is TRBV9, the J gene TRBJ2-7; D is uncertain. CDR1 and CDR2 from the germline V gene are SGDLS and YYNGEE. V dropped 3 bases and J dropped 6 bases, with 10 bases sitting between them. The CDR3 consists of 12 residues. CDR3 amino acids: CASSGKVGEQYF. CDR3 nucleotide sequence: TGTGCCAGCAGCGGTAAAGTAGGCGAGCAGTACTTC.

V and J are TRBV9 and TRBJ1-3; the D is unclear. The CDR3 contains 17 residues. Trimming removed 0 bases at V and 0 bases at J, with 13 bases between. Germline CDR1 and CDR2: SGDLS and YYNGEE. The CDR3: CASSVDPQQFSGNTIYF. CDR3 nucleotide sequence: TGTGCCAGCAGCGTAGATCCCCAACAATTCTCTGGAAACACCATATATTTT.

This chain joins TRBV29-1 and TRBJ1-5; 8 nucleotides match TRBD1. With V trimmed by 0 bases and J by 4 bases, 2 bases remained unmatched. CDR1 is SQVTM and CDR2 is ANQGSEA in the germline V gene. The CDR3 covers 14 residues. In DNA, the CDR3 is TGCAGCGTTGAAGACAGGGGGCCAAATCAGCCCCAGCATTTT. As protein: CSVEDRGPNQPQHF. The complete variable domain, with remaining parts taken from reference TRBV29-1 and TRBJ1-5, reads SAVISQKPSRDICQRGTSLTIQCQVDSQVTMMFWYRQQPGQSLTLIATANQGSEATYESGFVIDKFPISRPNLTFSTLTVSNMSPEDSSIYLCSVEDRGPNQPQHFGDGTRLSIL.

This clone appeared a single time. J is TRBJ1-1 and V is TRBV5-5; 10 bases align to TRBD1. V shed 5 bases and J 5 bases; nucleotides not matched to a gene: 6. Per the germline V gene, CDR1 is SGHKS and CDR2 is YYEKEE (reference sequence). This CDR3 has 14 residues. Here the CDR3 reads CASSPGQGSTEAFF. The CDR3, as DNA: TGTGCCAGCAGTCCGGGACAGGGGTCAACTGAAGCTTTCTTT.

V and J are TRBV18 and TRBJ2-5; D is ambiguous. Germline values: CDR1 KGHSH, CDR2 LQKENI. V lost 3 bases, J lost 2 bases, and 7 bases lay in between. This CDR3 is 13 amino acids long. The CDR3 region has the DNA TGTGCCAGCTCACCGACCATGCAAGAGACCCAGTACTTC. It yields the protein CASSPTMQETQYF. The whole variable domain, filled in from reference TRBV18 and TRBJ2-5, reads NAGVMQNPRHLVRRRGQEARLRCSPMKGHSHVYWYRQLPEEGLKFMVYLQKENIIDESGMPKERFSAEFPKEGPSILRIQQVVRGDSAAYFCASSPTMQETQYFGPGTRLLVL.

This clone was seen a single time. The chain links TRBV30 to TRBJ2-7, with D possibly being TRBD1 (6 bases). CDR1 is GTSNPN, CDR2 SVGIG, per germline (reference sequence). The CDR3 consists of 15 residues. Between the trimmed V and J ends, which lost 2 bases and 1 base, there was a span of 15 bases. The CDR3 nucleotides are TGTGCCTGGAGTACCGGACAGCCTGGGTCCTACGAGCAGTACTTC. It codes for CAWSTGQPGSYEQYF. The whole variable domain, filled in from reference TRBV30 and TRBJ2-7, reads SQTIHQWPATLVQPVGSPLSLECTVEGTSNPNLYWYRQAAGRGLQLLFYSVGIGQISSEVPQNLSASRPQDRQFILSSKKLLLSDSGFYLCAWSTGQPGSYEQYFGPGTRLTVT.

This clone was seen a handful of times. The chain employs TRBV9 and TRBJ2-3; D is ambiguous. This CDR3 is 15 amino acids long. Germline values: CDR1 SGDLS, CDR2 YYNGEE. The ends were cut back, 0 bases at V and 2 bases at J, with 10 bases in the middle. DNA of the CDR3: TGTGCCAGCAGCGTAGAGATGGGCTCCACAGATACGCAGTATTTT. It encodes CASSVEMGSTDTQYF.

The CDR3 DNA follows: TGTGCCAGCAGCGAACTCCTGGGACAGAAAAGGACGCAGTATTTT. Protein sequence: CASSELLGQKRTQYF. The gene calls are TRBV7-9 and TRBJ2-3; 7 nucleotides match TRBD1. Germline CDR1 and CDR2: SEHNR and FQNEAQ (reference sequence). Losses at the gene ends were 5 bases for V and 9 bases for J; bases not matched to a gene: 14. This CDR3 region has 15 residues.

This clone was counted between two and nine times. CDR3 sequence reads: CASSEERGNQPQHF. The CDR3 DNA sequence: TGTGCCAGCAGTGAGGAGAGAGGCAATCAGCCCCAGCATTTT. This chain uses TRBV2 with TRBJ1-5; no definite D call. Trimming took 3 bases from V and 2 from J, leaving 8 bases between them. The germline gives CDR1 SNHLY, CDR2 FYNNEI. The CDR3 has 14 residues.

This clone was seen a few times. V usage is TRBV3-1 (or the pseudogene TRBV3-2) and J usage is TRBJ2-3; TRBD1 or TRBD2 may be the D gene (5 bases each). V gave up 4 bases and J gave up 9 bases, with 14 bases separating them. The V gene's germline CDR1 is LGHDT and CDR2 YNNKEL (reference sequence). The CDR3 is made up of 13 amino acids. The CDR3, as DNA: TGTGCCAGCAGCCCTACTAGGAAGGGGACGCAGTATTTT. This translates into CASSPTRKGTQYF.

This clone showed up just a few times. J is TRBJ2-5 and V is TRBV11-3, with D perhaps TRBD2 (7 bases). Germline assignment: CDR1 SGHNT and CDR2 YENEEA. This CDR3 spans 15 amino acids. V was clipped by 1 base and J by 3 bases, with 12 bases between them. In DNA, the CDR3 is TGTGCCAGCAGCTTAGGCGGGGGCATTAAAGAGACCCAGTACTTC. Its translation is CASSLGGGIKETQYF.

This clone is a singleton in its sample. The CDR3 sequence: CASSPPEVKGRRDYGYTF. Here the CDR3 DNA reads TGTGCCAGCTCACCACCCGAAGTGAAGGGAAGACGTGACTATGGCTACACCTTC. This sequence joins TRBV18 and TRBJ1-2, with unresolved D. Germline CDR1 and CDR2: KGHSH and LQKENI. This CDR3 has 18 residues. Trimming cost V 0 bases and J 3 bases, with 20 bases left between them.

CDR3 protein: CASSFRLNDPGNTIYF. CDR3 nucleotide sequence: TGTGCCAGCAGCTTCAGGCTAAACGATCCTGGAAACACCATATATTTT. The V gene is TRBV7-9, the J gene TRBJ1-3; D is unclear. In germline, CDR1 is SEHNR, CDR2 FQNEAQ (reference sequence). V lost 3 bases, J lost 2 bases, and 14 bases lay in between. CDR3 length: 16 amino acids.